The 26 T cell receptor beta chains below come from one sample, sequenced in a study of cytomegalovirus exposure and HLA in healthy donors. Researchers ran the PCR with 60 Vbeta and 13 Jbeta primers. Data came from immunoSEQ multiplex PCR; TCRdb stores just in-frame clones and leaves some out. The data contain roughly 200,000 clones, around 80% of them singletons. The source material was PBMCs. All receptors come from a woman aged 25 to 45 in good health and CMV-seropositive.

The CDR3 region is CASSQDTGGTTFSEQFF. The CDR3 DNA is TGCGCCAGCAGCCAAGATACGGGAGGGACAACCTTCAGTGAGCAGTTCTTC. The rearrangement uses TRBV4-1 and TRBJ2-1, with TRBD2 matching 8 bases. J was trimmed by 9 bases and V by 0 bases; bases with no gene match: 13. From germline, CDR1 is MGHRA and CDR2 YSYEKL. The CDR3 length is 17 residues.

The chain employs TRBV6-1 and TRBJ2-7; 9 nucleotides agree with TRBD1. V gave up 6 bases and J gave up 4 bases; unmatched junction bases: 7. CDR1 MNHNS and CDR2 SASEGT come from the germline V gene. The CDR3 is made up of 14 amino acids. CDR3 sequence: CASRPSGTGYEQYF. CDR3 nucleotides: TGTGCCAGCAGGCCCTCCGGGACAGGGTACGAGCAGTACTTC.

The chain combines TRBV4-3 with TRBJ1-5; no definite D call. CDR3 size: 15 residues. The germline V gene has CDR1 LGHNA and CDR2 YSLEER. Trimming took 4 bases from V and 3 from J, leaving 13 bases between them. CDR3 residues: CASSPEREFNQPQHF. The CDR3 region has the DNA TGCGCCAGCAGCCCCGAGCGGGAGTTCAATCAGCCCCAGCATTTT.

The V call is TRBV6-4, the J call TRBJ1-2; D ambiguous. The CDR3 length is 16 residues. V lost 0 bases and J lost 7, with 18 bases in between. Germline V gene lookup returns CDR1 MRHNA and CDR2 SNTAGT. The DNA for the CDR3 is TGTGCCAGCAGTGACTCGATGGAAGTGGGGAGCGGTGGCTACACCTTC. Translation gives CASSDSMEVGSGGYTF.

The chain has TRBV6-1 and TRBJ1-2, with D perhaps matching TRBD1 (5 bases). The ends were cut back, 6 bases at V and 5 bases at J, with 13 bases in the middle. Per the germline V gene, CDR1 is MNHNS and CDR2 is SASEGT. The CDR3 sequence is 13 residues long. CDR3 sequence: CASSYDSLYGYTF. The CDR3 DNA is TGTGCCAGCAGCTACGACAGTCTTTATGGCTACACCTTC.

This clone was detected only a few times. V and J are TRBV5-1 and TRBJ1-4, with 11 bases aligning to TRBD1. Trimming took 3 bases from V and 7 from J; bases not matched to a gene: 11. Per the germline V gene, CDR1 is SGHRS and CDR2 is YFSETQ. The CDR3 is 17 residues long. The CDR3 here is CASSSRTGGVFGEKLFF. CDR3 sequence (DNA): TGCGCCAGCAGCTCACGGACAGGGGGCGTGTTTGGTGAAAAACTGTTTTTT.

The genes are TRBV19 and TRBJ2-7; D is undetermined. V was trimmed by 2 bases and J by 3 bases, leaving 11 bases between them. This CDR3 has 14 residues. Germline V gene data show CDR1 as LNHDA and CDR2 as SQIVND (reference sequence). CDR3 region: CASSIRPRIYEQYF. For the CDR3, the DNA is TGTGCCAGTAGTATAAGGCCCAGGATCTACGAGCAGTACTTC.

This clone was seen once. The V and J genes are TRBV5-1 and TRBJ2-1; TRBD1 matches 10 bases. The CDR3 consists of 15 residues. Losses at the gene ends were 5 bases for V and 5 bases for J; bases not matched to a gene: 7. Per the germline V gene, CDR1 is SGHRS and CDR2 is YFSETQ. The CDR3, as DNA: TGCGCCAGCAGACTCCCGGGACAGGGGAACAATGAGCAGTTCTTC. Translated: CASRLPGQGNNEQFF.

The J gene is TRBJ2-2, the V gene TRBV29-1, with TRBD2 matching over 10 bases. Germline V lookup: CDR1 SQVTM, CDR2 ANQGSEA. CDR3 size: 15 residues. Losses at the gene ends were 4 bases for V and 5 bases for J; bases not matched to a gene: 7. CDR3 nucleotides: TGCAGCGTTGCAGAGACTAGCGGGCTAACCGGGGAGCTGTTTTTT. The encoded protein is CSVAETSGLTGELFF.

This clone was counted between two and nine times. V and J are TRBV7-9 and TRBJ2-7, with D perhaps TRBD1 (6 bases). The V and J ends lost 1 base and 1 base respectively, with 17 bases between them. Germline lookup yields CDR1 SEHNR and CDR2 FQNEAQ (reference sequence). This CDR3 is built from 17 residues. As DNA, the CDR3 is TGTGCCAGCAGCTTAGGAGGGGGTTATCTGGGTTCCTACGAGCAGTACTTC. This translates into CASSLGGGYLGSYEQYF.

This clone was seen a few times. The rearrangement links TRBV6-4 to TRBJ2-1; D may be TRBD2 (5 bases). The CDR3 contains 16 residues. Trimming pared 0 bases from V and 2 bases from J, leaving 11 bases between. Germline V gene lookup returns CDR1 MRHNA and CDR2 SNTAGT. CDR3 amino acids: CASSDSVSDTYNEQFF. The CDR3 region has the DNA TGTGCCAGCAGTGACTCGGTTAGCGATACCTACAATGAGCAGTTCTTC.

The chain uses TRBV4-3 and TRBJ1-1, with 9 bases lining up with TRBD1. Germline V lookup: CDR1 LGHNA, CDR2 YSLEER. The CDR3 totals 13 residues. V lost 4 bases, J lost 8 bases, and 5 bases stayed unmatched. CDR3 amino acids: CASSRDRAREAFF. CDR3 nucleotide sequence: TGCGCCAGCAGCCGGGACAGGGCGCGCGAAGCTTTCTTT.

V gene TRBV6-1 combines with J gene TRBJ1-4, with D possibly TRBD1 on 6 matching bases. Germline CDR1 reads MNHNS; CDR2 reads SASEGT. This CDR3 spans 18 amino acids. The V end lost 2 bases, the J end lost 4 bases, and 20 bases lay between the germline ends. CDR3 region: CASSESGGGPTINEKLFF. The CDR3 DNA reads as TGTGCCAGCAGTGAAAGTGGTGGGGGCCCAACGATTAATGAAAAACTGTTTTTT.

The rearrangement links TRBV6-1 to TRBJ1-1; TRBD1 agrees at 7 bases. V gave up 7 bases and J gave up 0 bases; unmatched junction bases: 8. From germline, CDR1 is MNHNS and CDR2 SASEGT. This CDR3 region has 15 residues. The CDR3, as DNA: TGTGCCAGCACCCGGGACAGCCCCATGAACACTGAAGCTTTCTTT. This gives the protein CASTRDSPMNTEAFF.

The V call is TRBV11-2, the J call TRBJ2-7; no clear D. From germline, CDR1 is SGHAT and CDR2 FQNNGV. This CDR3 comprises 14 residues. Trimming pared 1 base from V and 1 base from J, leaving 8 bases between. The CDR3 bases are TGTGCCAGCAGCTTAGTGTCTCGGTCCTACGAGCAGTACTTC. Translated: CASSLVSRSYEQYF.

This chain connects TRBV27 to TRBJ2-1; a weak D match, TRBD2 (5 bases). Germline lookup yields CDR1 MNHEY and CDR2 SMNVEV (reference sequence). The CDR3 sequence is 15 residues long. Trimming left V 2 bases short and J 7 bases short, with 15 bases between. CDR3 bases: TGTGCCAGCAGTTTAAGTTGGGAGTGGCAGAATGAGCAGTTCTTC. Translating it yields CASSLSWEWQNEQFF.

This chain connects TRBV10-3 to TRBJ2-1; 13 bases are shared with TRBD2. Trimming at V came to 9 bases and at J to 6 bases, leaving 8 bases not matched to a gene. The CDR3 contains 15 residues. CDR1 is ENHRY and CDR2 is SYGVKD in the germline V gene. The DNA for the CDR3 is TGTGCCATTAACCCCGGACTAGCGGGGGCCAATGAGCAGTTCTTC. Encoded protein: CAINPGLAGANEQFF.

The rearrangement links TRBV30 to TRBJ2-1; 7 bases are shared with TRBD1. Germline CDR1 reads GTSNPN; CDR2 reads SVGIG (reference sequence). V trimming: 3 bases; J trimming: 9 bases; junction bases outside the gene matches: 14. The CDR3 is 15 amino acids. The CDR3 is CAWSPPGTASSEQFF. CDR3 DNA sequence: TGTGCCTGGAGCCCTCCCGGGACAGCCTCGTCTGAGCAGTTCTTC. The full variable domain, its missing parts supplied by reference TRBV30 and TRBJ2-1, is SQTIHQWPATLVQPVGSPLSLECTVEGTSNPNLYWYRQAAGRGLQLLFYSVGIGQISSEVPQNLSASRPQDRQFILSSKKLLLSDSGFYLCAWSPPGTASSEQFFGPGTRLTVL.

DNA of the CDR3: TGTGCCAGCAGTGAAGTAGGGGTGAGCTATGGCTACACCTTC. Translating it yields CASSEVGVSYGYTF. The gene calls are TRBV2 and TRBJ1-2; a possible D gene is TRBD1 (5 bases). The V and J ends lost 1 base and 4 bases respectively, with 10 bases between them. Germline V gives CDR1 SNHLY, CDR2 FYNNEI. CDR3 length equals 14 residues.

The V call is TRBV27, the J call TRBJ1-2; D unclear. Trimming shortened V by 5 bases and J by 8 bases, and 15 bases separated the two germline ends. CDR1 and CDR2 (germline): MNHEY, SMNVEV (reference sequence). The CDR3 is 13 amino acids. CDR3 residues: CASSLSYRRGYTF. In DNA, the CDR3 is TGTGCCAGCAGTCTGTCATATAGAAGAGGCTACACCTTC.

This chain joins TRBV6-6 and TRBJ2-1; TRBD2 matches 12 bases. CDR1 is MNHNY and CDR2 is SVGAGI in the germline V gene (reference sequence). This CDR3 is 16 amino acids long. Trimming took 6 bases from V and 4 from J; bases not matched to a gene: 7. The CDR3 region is CASSLRTSGAYNEQFF. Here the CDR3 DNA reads TGTGCCAGCAGCCTTAGGACTAGCGGGGCTTACAATGAGCAGTTCTTC.

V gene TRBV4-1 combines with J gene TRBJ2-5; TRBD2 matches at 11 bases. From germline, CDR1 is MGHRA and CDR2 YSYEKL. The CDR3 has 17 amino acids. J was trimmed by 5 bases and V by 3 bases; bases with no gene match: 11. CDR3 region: CASSQSPLAGVGETQYF. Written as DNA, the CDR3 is TGCGCCAGCAGCCAGAGCCCACTAGCGGGAGTGGGTGAGACCCAGTACTTC.

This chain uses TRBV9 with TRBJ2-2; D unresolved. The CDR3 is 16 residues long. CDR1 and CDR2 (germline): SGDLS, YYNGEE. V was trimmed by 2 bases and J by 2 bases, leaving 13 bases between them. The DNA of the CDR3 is TGTGCCAGCAGCGTTAAAACAGAAAGAAACACCGGGGAGCTGTTTTTT. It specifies CASSVKTERNTGELFF.

CDR3 DNA sequence: TGTGCCAGCAGCTTGGAACAGGGTCGGGGCGGCTACACCTTC. It is translated as CASSLEQGRGGYTF. The chain links TRBV5-4 to TRBJ1-2; the D gene is possibly TRBD1 (6 bases). The germline V gene has CDR1 SGHNT and CDR2 YYREEE (reference sequence). The CDR3 totals 14 residues. V lost 0 bases and J 8 bases, leaving 14 bases between the germline ends.

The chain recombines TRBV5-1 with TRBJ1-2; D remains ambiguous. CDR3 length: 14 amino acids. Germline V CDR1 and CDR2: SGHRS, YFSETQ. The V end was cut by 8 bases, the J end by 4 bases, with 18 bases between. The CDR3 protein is CASSIEERGYGYTF. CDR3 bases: TGCGCCAGTTCGATAGAAGAACGGGGCTATGGCTACACCTTC.

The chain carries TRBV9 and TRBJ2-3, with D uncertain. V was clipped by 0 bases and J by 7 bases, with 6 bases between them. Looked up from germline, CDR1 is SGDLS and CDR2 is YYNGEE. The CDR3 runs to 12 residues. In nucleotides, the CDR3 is TGTGCCAGCAGCGTAGGCGGAAATACGCAGTATTTT. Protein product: CASSVGGNTQYF.